This TCR beta chain was sequenced in a study of T cell changes during pregnancy in multiple sclerosis. TCRdb keeps only in-frame clones here, not all; method: immunoSEQ multiplex PCR. The sample includes around 63,000 clones, around 90% of them seen just once. Per germline, CDR1 SEHNR and CDR2 FQNEAQ (reference sequence). The junction had 5 bases not matched to a gene; V was cut back by 3 bases and J by 7 bases. The length of the CDR3 is 15 residues. The sample was peripheral blood, taken after pregnancy. The rearrangement uses TRBV7-9 and TRBJ2-1, with TRBD2 matching over 11 bases. The clonotype originates from a female donor with multiple sclerosis, enrolled in a pregnancy study. The CDR3 bases are TGTGCCAGCAGCTTGCAACTAGCGGGAGAGAATGAGCAGTTCTTC. This codes for CASSLQLAGENEQFF.